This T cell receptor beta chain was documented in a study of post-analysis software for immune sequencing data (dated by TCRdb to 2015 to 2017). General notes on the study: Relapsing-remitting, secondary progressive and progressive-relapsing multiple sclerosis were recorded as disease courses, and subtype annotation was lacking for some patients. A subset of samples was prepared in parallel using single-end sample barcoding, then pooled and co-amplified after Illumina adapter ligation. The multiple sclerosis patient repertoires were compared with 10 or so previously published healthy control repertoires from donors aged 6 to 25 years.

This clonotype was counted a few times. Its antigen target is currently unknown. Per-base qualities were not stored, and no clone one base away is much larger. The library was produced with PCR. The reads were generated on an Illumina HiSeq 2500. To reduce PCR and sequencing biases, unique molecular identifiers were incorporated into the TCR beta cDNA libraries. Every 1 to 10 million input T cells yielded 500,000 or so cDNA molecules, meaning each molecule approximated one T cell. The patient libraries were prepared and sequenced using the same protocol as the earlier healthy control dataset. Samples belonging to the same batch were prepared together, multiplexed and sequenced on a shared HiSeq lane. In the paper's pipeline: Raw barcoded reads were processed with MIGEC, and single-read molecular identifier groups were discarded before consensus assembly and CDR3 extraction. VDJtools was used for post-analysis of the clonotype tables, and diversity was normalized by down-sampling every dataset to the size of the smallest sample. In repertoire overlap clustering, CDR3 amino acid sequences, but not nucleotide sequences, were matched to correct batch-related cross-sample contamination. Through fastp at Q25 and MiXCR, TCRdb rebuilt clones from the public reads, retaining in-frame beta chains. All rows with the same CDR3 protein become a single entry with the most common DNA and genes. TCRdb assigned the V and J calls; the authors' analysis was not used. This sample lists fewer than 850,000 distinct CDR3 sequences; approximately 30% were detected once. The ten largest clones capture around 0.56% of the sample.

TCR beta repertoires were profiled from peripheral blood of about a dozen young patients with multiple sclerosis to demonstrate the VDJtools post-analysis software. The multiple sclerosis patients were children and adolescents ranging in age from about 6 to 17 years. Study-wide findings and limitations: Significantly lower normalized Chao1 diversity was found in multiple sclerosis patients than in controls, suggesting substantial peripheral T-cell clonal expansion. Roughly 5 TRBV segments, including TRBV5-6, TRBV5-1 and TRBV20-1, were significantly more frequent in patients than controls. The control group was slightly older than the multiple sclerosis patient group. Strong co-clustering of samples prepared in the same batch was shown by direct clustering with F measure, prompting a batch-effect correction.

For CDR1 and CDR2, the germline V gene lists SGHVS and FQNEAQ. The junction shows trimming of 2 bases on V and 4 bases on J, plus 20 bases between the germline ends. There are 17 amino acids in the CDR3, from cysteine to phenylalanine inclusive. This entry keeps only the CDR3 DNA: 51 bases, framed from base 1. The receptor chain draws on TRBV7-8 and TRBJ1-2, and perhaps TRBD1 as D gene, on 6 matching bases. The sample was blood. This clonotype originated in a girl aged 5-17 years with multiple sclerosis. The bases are TGTGCCAGCAGCTTACGCCAGGGGCCCGCGTCAGGCTATGGCTACACCTTC. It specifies CASSLRQGPASGYGYTF.